The clone carrying this TCR beta chain showed up just a few times. Looked up from germline, CDR1 is MNHEY and CDR2 is SVGAGI. The V and J ends lost 0 bases and 4 bases respectively, with 7 bases between them. The CDR3 is 15 residues long. Time point noted: patch test 3, about 24 weeks after DPC sensitization. Treatment denoted: therapeutic diphenylcyclopropenone sensitization with weekly scalp DPC. This sample was taken from a study of human T cells and chemical hapten exposure. TCRdb reprocessed the RACE reads via MiXCR and lists one record per CDR3 protein. The sample contains some 180,000 distinct CDR3 sequences, roughly a quarter of which appear only once.

V usage is TRBV6-5 and J usage is TRBJ2-6; maybe TRBD2 (5 bases). The receptor comes from a woman in her 40s with alopecia areata. Some clones in this sample may be carry-over from other donors' samples. The source was whole blood, collected in connection with sensitization to the hapten diphenylcyclopropenone (DPC). The DNA for the CDR3 is TGTGCCAGCAGTTACTCCGGGGTAGGGGCCAACGTCCTGACTTTC. As protein: CASSYSGVGANVLTF.